Shown below are 13 T cell receptor beta chains from a single sample sequenced in a study of T-cell reconstitution after alpha-beta-depleted transplantation in children. Molecular barcoding with unique molecular identifiers was used for the TCRbeta library. A single record per CDR3 protein comes from TCRdb applying MiXCR to the PCR reads. Among roughly 790,000 distinct CDR3 sequences, approximately 15% were seen once, and the ten largest hold under 6%. Material: PBMCs, mostly from graft donor cells, obtained 360 days after TCRalphabeta/CD19-depleted stem cell transplant. The receptors derive from a male patient younger than 18 who had a stem cell transplant for acute lymphoblastic leukemia, so the T cells may come from the graft donor.

This clonotype turned up a few times. This chain connects TRBV27 to TRBJ2-2; D remains ambiguous. Trimming took 5 bases from V and 3 from J, leaving 13 bases between them. The CDR3 runs 15 residues. Germline CDR1 and CDR2: MNHEY and SMNVEV (reference sequence). The CDR3 protein is CASSTTSLHTGELFF. In DNA form, the CDR3 reads TGTGCCAGCAGTACCACCTCCCTGCACACCGGGGAGCTGTTTTTT.

This clonotype showed up just a few times. The chain has TRBV7-3 and TRBJ2-1, with D possibly TRBD2 on 5 matching bases. Germline lookup yields CDR1 SGHTA and CDR2 FQGTGA. V was shortened by 1 base and J by 10 bases, with 14 bases between the two germline ends. This CDR3 is built from 14 residues. Here the CDR3 DNA reads TGTGCCAGCAGCTTAAGCCCGGACTGGGCAGAGCAGTTCTTC. This gives the protein CASSLSPDWAEQFF.

The chain carries TRBV27 and TRBJ2-2; weak D call: TRBD2 (6 bases). The CDR3 loop spans 15 amino acids. Germline V lookup: CDR1 MNHEY, CDR2 SMNVEV (reference sequence). V lost 3 bases to trimming and J lost 5 bases, with 13 bases between them. CDR3 DNA sequence: TGTGCCAGCAGTTTGTCGGGGGTGAAGACCGGGGAGCTGTTTTTT. It encodes CASSLSGVKTGELFF.

The chain combines TRBV4-1 with TRBJ2-1, with 10 nucleotides matching TRBD2. The CDR3 is made up of 17 amino acids. Trimming at V came to 1 base and at J to 12 bases, leaving 15 bases not matched to a gene. CDR1 is MGHRA, CDR2 YSYEKL, per germline. DNA of the CDR3: TGCGCCAGCAGCCAAGCTCCGGAGGCTAGCGGGAGAAAGGGGCAGTTCTTC. Protein product: CASSQAPEASGRKGQFF.

The genes are TRBV7-9 and TRBJ2-3, with no clear D. Germline CDR1 and CDR2: SEHNR and FQNEAQ (reference sequence). Trimming took off 5 bases at V and 3 bases at J, with 18 bases between the two ends. The CDR3 has 16 amino acids. The CDR3 bases are TGTGCCAGCAGCAAAAATACACCCTCGCGGACAGATACGCAGTATTTT. Translation: CASSKNTPSRTDTQYF.

This clonotype was observed a few times. This chain connects TRBV20-1 to TRBJ2-7; D not certain. The CDR3 runs 17 residues. CDR1 DFQATT and CDR2 SNEGSKA come from the germline V gene (reference sequence). The V end was cut by 1 base, the J end by 2 bases, with 21 bases between. CDR3 loop: CSARVSSRSLITYEQYF. The CDR3 DNA reads as TGCAGTGCTAGAGTGTCAAGCAGGTCGCTCATCACCTACGAGCAGTACTTC.

The chain has TRBV7-2 and TRBJ2-1; the D gene is possibly TRBD2 (5 bases). V was shortened by 3 bases and J by 6 bases, with 12 bases between the two germline ends. The germline gives CDR1 SGHTA, CDR2 FQGNSA. This CDR3 is built from 14 residues. The CDR3 sequence: CASSLYTSRNEQFF. CDR3 DNA sequence: TGTGCCAGCAGCTTGTACACTAGTCGCAATGAGCAGTTCTTC.

This chain links TRBV7-6 with TRBJ2-1, with TRBD1 matching 8 bases. The V gene's germline CDR1 is SGHVS and CDR2 FNYEAQ. V dropped 2 bases and J dropped 7; count of bases not matched to a gene: 4. CDR3 length equals 14 residues. CDR3: CASSLSQGANEQFF. For the CDR3, the DNA is TGTGCCAGCAGCTTATCCCAGGGGGCGAATGAGCAGTTCTTC.

The chain has TRBV6-5 and TRBJ1-1; D gene unclear. CDR1 is MNHEY, CDR2 SVGAGI, per germline. The V end lost 6 bases, the J end lost 1 base, and 6 bases lay between the germline ends. The CDR3 runs 12 residues. The CDR3: CASRPGNTEAFF. For the CDR3, the DNA is TGTGCCAGCAGACCTGGGAACACTGAAGCTTTCTTT.

The rearrangement uses TRBV27 and TRBJ2-1; 7 bases align to TRBD1. Germline V gives CDR1 MNHEY, CDR2 SMNVEV (reference sequence). The CDR3 is 13 amino acids. J was trimmed by 4 bases and V by 7 bases; bases with no gene match: 4. The chain's CDR3 is CASKDRLYNEQFF. The DNA for the CDR3 is TGTGCCAGCAAGGACAGGCTATACAATGAGCAGTTCTTC.

Ten or more counts support this clonotype. The CDR3: CASSRTSGRAIGEQYF. Written as DNA, the CDR3 is TGTGCCAGCTCACGGACTAGCGGGAGGGCCATTGGAGAGCAGTACTTC. The chain employs TRBV18 and TRBJ2-7; TRBD2 aligns across 15 bases. From germline, CDR1 is KGHSH and CDR2 LQKENI. With 4 bases clipped from V and 7 bases from J, the junction kept 8 bases outside the gene matches. The CDR3 loop spans 16 amino acids.

In its sample, this clonotype was seen a few times. CDR3 amino acids: CSVERGGYGYTF. CDR3 in DNA: TGCAGCGTCGAGCGGGGAGGGTACGGCTACACCTTC. The rearrangement joins TRBV29-1 to TRBJ1-2; D gene ambiguous. The CDR3 consists of 12 residues. CDR1 and CDR2 from the germline V gene are SQVTM and ANQGSEA. V lost 6 bases to trimming and J lost 8 bases, with 16 bases between them. The full variable domain, its missing parts supplied by reference TRBV29-1 and TRBJ1-2, is SAVISQKPSRDICQRGTSLTIQCQVDSQVTMMFWYRQQPGQSLTLIATANQGSEATYESGFVIDKFPISRPNLTFSTLTVSNMSPEDSSIYLCSVERGGYGYTFGSGTRLTVV.

This chain connects TRBV4-1 to TRBJ2-7, with D possibly TRBD2 on 5 matching bases. V lost 1 base, J lost 4 bases, and 14 bases lay in between. Looked up from germline, CDR1 is MGHRA and CDR2 is YSYEKL. The CDR3 loop spans 15 amino acids. The CDR3 DNA follows: TGCGCCAGCAGCCAAGTAGAGGGTAGCGTTTACGAGCAGTACTTC. It is translated as CASSQVEGSVYEQYF.